The clone carrying this T cell receptor (beta chain) was counted a few times. Its antigen is not known. Generated by immunoSEQ multiplex PCR, the TCRdb table keeps only in-frame clones and is missing some. Seen here are under 95,000 clones, roughly 80% observed once, and the top ten hold around 5.1%. The CDR3 is 16 residues long. From germline, CDR1 is MNHEY and CDR2 SMNVEV (reference sequence). With 5 bases removed from V and 3 bases from J, the gap between germline ends came to 18 bases. The data were obtained in a study of PD-1 blockade in mismatch repair-deficient tumors. TCRs were sequenced from a few patients responding to pembrolizumab. The study's findings and limits: Tumor-resident clones, often absent from pretreatment blood, expanded after pembrolizumab and then contracted.

The source is an adult with mismatch repair-deficient cancer. The sequencing here drew on peripheral blood, taken 44 weeks after starting pembrolizumab. This chain uses TRBV27 with TRBJ2-3, with TRBD1 as a possible D gene (6 bases). CDR3 in amino acids: CASSPRHREGTDTQYF. The CDR3 coding sequence is TGTGCCAGCAGTCCCCGACACAGGGAAGGTACAGATACGCAGTATTTT.